The entry below gives a single T cell receptor (beta chain) sequence along with its context. Its antigen remains unidentified. It was RNA transcripts that yielded the amplified TCR beta CDR3 regions. TCR CDR3 regions were first amplified by RT-PCR with HTBI primers. TCRdb itself ran the multiplex PCR reads through MiXCR, one entry per CDR3 protein. The sample contains roughly 800,000 distinct CDR3 sequences, 35% to 40% of which appear only once. V was clipped by 5 bases and J by 5 bases; unmatched bases: 6. Per the germline V gene, CDR1 is MNHEY and CDR2 is SVGEGT. The CDR3 runs to 14 residues. This record comes from a study of T cells in Graves' hyperthyroidism and ophthalmopathy. Study outcomes and limitations: Blood also contained most expanded thyroid clonotypes above 0.001. In the analysis, a 13 V-J model separated ophthalmopathy from stable hyperthyroidism.

Orbital computed tomography and thyroid ultrasound, together with serum TRAb and thyroxine and clinical symptoms, were used for diagnoses. The sequence was collected from a man aged 18 to 29 with Graves' hyperthyroidism. The chain carries TRBV6-2 or TRBV6-3 and TRBJ2-7, with 10 bases fitting TRBD2. Specimen: blood. The CDR3 nucleotides read TGTGCCAGCAGTGCTAGCGGGAGAGTCAACGAGCAGTACTTC. As protein: CASSASGRVNEQYF.